This T cell receptor (beta chain) was profiled in a study of blood T cell repertoires in COVID-19. For the study at large: Samples came from the United States, Italy and Spain, spanning acute and convalescent COVID-19. The analysed material was cDNA or gDNA that came from T cells, B-cell-depleted T cells, or PBMCs.

Methods used by the authors: It was from reference gene primer amplification that nucleated cell counts were estimated. Produced via immunoSEQ multiplex PCR; TCRdb's table is partial and in-frame only. V and J calls and clone size follow that table, whereas D and trimming were derived from the DNA. The repertoire includes some 150,000 clones, less than 90% of them detected once, and about 1.2% sits in the top ten. With 0 bases removed from V and 1 base from J, the gap between germline ends came to 9 bases. The CDR3 totals 15 residues. CDR1 is SNHLY, CDR2 FYNNEI, per germline. The chain combines TRBV2 with TRBJ1-1; D remains unclear. The receptor was derived from a human donor with acute COVID-19. The donor label of this sample is uncertain. The sequenced material came from PBMCs or T cells enriched from blood (not recorded which). CDR3 bases: TGTGCCAGCAGTGAAGCCATTGCCGGGAACACTGAAGCTTTCTTT. This sequence encodes CASSEAIAGNTEAFF.